The T cell receptor (beta chain) described here comes from a study of blood T cells in healthy people across ages. Broader study findings: Researchers said unsorted PBMCs prevented a conclusive naive versus antigen-experienced comparison.

The authors ran a second PCR of roughly 6 to 12 cycles using a sample-barcoded 5' primer and a J-beta primer mix. CDR3-containing paired-end reads numbered at least 3 million in each sample. MiXCR was run by TCRdb on the 5' RACE reads, yielding one entry per CDR3 protein. The table records about 1.6 million distinct CDR3 sequences, roughly a third of them present only once. The CDR3 consists of 15 residues. With 0 bases clipped from V and 4 bases from J, the junction kept 2 bases outside the gene matches. The germline gives CDR1 SGDLS, CDR2 YYNGEE. The extraction recovered at least 5 micrograms of total RNA per sample. As regards this clonotype: Antigen unknown.

This chain connects TRBV9 to TRBJ2-2; TRBD1 agrees at 8 bases. The sequencing input was blood. The sequence derives from a woman aged 30 to 39 in good health. CDR3 region: CASSVVGQGTGELFF. For the CDR3, the DNA is TGTGCCAGCAGCGTAGTAGGACAGGGCACCGGGGAGCTGTTTTTT.